One sample yielded the 24 T cell receptor beta chains listed below, sequenced in a study of PD-1 blockade in classical Hodgkin lymphoma. Repertoires were generated with immunoSEQ multiplex PCR, while TCRdb's copy carries only in-frame clones and drops some. The table lists roughly 140,000 clones, about four fifths of them singletons. Every patient had relapsed following autologous stem cell transplantation, and cohorts differed in brentuximab vedotin exposure. The material sequenced was peripheral blood mononuclear cells (PBMCs), taken before the second cycle of nivolumab. Every receptor here comes from a human donor with classical Hodgkin lymphoma.

The chain employs TRBV18 and TRBJ2-3; 13 bases fit TRBD2. Losses at the gene ends were 3 bases for V and 3 bases for J; bases not matched to a gene: 9. CDR1 KGHSH and CDR2 LQKENI come from the germline V gene. There are 18 residues in the CDR3. The CDR3 is CASSPSITSGGATDTQYF. The CDR3 coding sequence is TGTGCCAGCTCACCGAGCATCACTAGCGGGGGGGCGACAGATACGCAGTATTTT.

This clone was counted only a few times. The rearrangement links TRBV11-2 to TRBJ2-2; D is possibly TRBD1 (6 bases). This CDR3 is 16 amino acids long. CDR1 and CDR2 from the germline V gene are SGHAT and FQNNGV. V shed 1 base and J shed 2 bases, with 11 bases lying between them. In nucleotides, the CDR3 is TGTGCCAGCAGCTTAGTGGCAGGGACAAACACCGGGGAGCTGTTTTTT. This encodes CASSLVAGTNTGELFF.

This rearrangement joins TRBV7-2 to TRBJ2-3; D possibly corresponds to TRBD1 (5 bases). The V gene lost 3 bases and the J gene lost 4 bases, with 17 bases spanning the gap. Germline assignment: CDR1 SGHTA and CDR2 FQGNSA. The CDR3 length is 16 residues. The chain's CDR3 is CASSFGSPQGPDTQYF. The DNA of the CDR3 is TGTGCCAGCAGCTTCGGCAGCCCTCAGGGTCCAGATACGCAGTATTTT.

This clone was counted only a few times. V and J are TRBV2 and TRBJ1-1, with D uncertain. CDR3 length: 13 amino acids. Germline CDR1 reads SNHLY; CDR2 reads FYNNEI. The V end lost 6 bases, the J end lost 1 base, and 9 bases lay between the germline ends. The CDR3 is CASRTQWNTEAFF. CDR3 DNA sequence: TGTGCCAGCAGGACACAGTGGAACACTGAAGCTTTCTTT. Filled out from reference TRBV2 and TRBJ1-1, the complete variable domain reads EPEVTQTPSHQVTQMGQEVILRCVPISNHLYFYWYRQILGQKVEFLVSFYNNEISEKSEIFDDQFSVERPDGSNFTLKIRSTKLEDSAMYFCASRTQWNTEAFFGQGTRLTVV.

The V and J genes are TRBV7-9 and TRBJ2-2, with D perhaps given as TRBD1 or TRBD2 (5 bases each). Trimming removed 5 bases from V and 4 bases from J, with 17 bases in between. Germline CDR1 reads SEHNR; CDR2 reads FQNEAQ (reference sequence). The CDR3 contains 16 residues. Here the CDR3 reads CASSPRAPRGTGELFF. The DNA for the CDR3 is TGTGCCAGCAGCCCCCGGGCACCGAGGGGCACCGGGGAGCTGTTTTTT.

The J gene is TRBJ2-1, the V gene TRBV10-3, with D possibly TRBD2 on 6 matching bases. V was pared by 6 bases and J by 7 bases, with 13 bases between. This CDR3 is 13 amino acids long. CDR1 is ENHRY and CDR2 is SYGVKD in the germline V gene. The CDR3 DNA reads TGTGCCATCAGCCCTGCGGGATCAAATGAGCAGTTCTTC. Protein: CAISPAGSNEQFF.

V and J are TRBV7-9 and TRBJ2-7; TRBD1 matches at 7 bases. This CDR3 contains 15 residues. J gave up 2 bases and V 1 base, and 5 bases lay outside the gene matches. Per the germline V gene, CDR1 is SEHNR and CDR2 is FQNEAQ (reference sequence). This CDR3 is CASSLGGTATYEQYF. The CDR3 DNA is TGTGCCAGCAGCTTAGGAGGGACAGCCACCTACGAGCAGTACTTC.

The rearrangement uses TRBV6-6 and TRBJ2-7, with 11 bases identical to TRBD2. The germline V gene has CDR1 MNHNY and CDR2 SVGAGI (reference sequence). CDR3 size: 16 residues. Trimming took 8 bases from V and 3 from J; bases not matched to a gene: 12. DNA of the CDR3: TGTGCCAGCCGCAACCCACTAGCGGGAGACTACTACGAGCAGTACTTC. This translates into CASRNPLAGDYYEQYF.

V usage is TRBV6-5 and J usage is TRBJ1-4, with D uncertain. The CDR3 spans 14 residues. Trimming pared 4 bases from V and 10 bases from J, leaving 16 bases between. Germline assignment: CDR1 MNHEY and CDR2 SVGAGI. The CDR3 DNA reads TGTGCCAGCAGTTCGATTAGCCCAGGAGGAAAACTGTTTTTT. Translating it yields CASSSISPGGKLFF.

The CDR3 DNA sequence: TGTGCCAGCAGCAGCCGGACAGGGGATGGCTACACCTTC. Amino acids: CASSSRTGDGYTF. The chain joins TRBV6-5 to TRBJ1-2, with 9 bases fitting TRBD1. V lost 6 bases to trimming and J lost 6 bases; unmatched junction nucleotides: 5. The length of the CDR3 is 13 residues. Looked up from germline, CDR1 is MNHEY and CDR2 is SVGAGI.

This rearrangement joins TRBV6-6 to TRBJ1-2; TRBD1 might be the D (6 bases). The germline V and J ends were trimmed by 4 bases and 8 bases, with 11 bases remaining between them. CDR3 length: 12 residues. CDR1 and CDR2 from the germline V gene are MNHNY and SVGAGI (reference sequence). CDR3 amino acids: CASSSGGVGYTF. As DNA, the CDR3 is TGTGCCAGCAGTTCCGGGGGCGTCGGCTACACCTTC.

The J gene is TRBJ1-1, the V gene TRBV11-2, with 7 nucleotides matching TRBD1. There are 15 residues in the CDR3. Per the germline V gene, CDR1 is SGHAT and CDR2 is FQNNGV. V trimming: 0 bases; J trimming: 6 bases; junction bases outside the gene matches: 7. CDR3 sequence reads: CASSLDRRGRAEAFF. Written as DNA, the CDR3 is TGTGCCAGCAGCTTAGATCGAAGGGGGCGCGCTGAAGCTTTCTTT.

This clone has only a few counts. The CDR3: CASSSDKTSQQETQYF. The CDR3 bases are TGTGCCAGCAGTTCCGATAAGACTAGCCAACAAGAGACCCAGTACTTC. V is TRBV28 and J is TRBJ2-5; 7 positions agree with TRBD2. This CDR3 is 16 amino acids long. The V segment lost 4 bases and the J segment 2 bases; nucleotides outside the gene matches: 10. Looked up from germline, CDR1 is MDHEN and CDR2 is SYDVKM.

This chain's CDR3 is CAWTRTSGSYEQYF. The CDR3 nucleotides are TGTGCCTGGACCCGGACTAGCGGCTCCTACGAGCAGTACTTC. This chain connects TRBV30 to TRBJ2-7; 10 nucleotides align to TRBD2. The CDR3 sequence is 14 residues long. Germline lookup yields CDR1 GTSNPN and CDR2 SVGIG (reference sequence). Trimming removed 4 bases from V and 0 bases from J; junction bases left unmatched: 3.

This clone came up once. This CDR3 reads CASSFIGNGYTF. Here the CDR3 DNA reads TGTGCCAGCAGTTTTATAGGGAATGGCTACACCTTC. The rearrangement joins TRBV6-5 to TRBJ1-2, with D unresolved. Trimming pared 4 bases from V and 6 bases from J, leaving 9 bases between. The CDR3 has 12 amino acids. Germline CDR1 reads MNHEY; CDR2 reads SVGAGI.

The rearrangement uses TRBV19 and TRBJ1-2; 7 bases align to TRBD1. CDR1 LNHDA and CDR2 SQIVND come from the germline V gene (reference sequence). V shed 6 bases and J 4 bases; nucleotides not matched to a gene: 11. CDR3 size: 15 residues. This CDR3 is CASSRSGTDGYGYTF. The CDR3 DNA is TGTGCCAGTAGCCGAAGCGGGACAGACGGCTATGGCTACACCTTC.

The chain combines TRBV30 with TRBJ2-1, with D tentatively TRBD1 (5 bases). The ends were cut back, 0 bases at V and 7 bases at J, with 13 bases in the middle. The CDR3 totals 14 residues. CDR1 is GTSNPN and CDR2 is SVGIG in the germline V gene (reference sequence). CDR3 amino acids: CAWSVLTGGNEQFF. The DNA of the CDR3 is TGTGCCTGGAGTGTACTAACAGGTGGGAATGAGCAGTTCTTC. The complete variable domain, with remaining parts taken from reference TRBV30 and TRBJ2-1, reads SQTIHQWPATLVQPVGSPLSLECTVEGTSNPNLYWYRQAAGRGLQLLFYSVGIGQISSEVPQNLSASRPQDRQFILSSKKLLLSDSGFYLCAWSVLTGGNEQFFGPGTRLTVL.

CDR3 residues: CASSPQRNIGLQDNSPLHF. As DNA, the CDR3 is TGTGCCAGCAGTCCCCAGCGCAACATAGGGCTACAGGATAATTCACCCCTCCACTTT. V and J are TRBV6-4 and TRBJ1-6, with D possibly TRBD1 on 5 matching bases. Germline V CDR1 and CDR2: MRHNA, SNTAGT. V was cut by 5 bases and J by 5 bases, with 25 bases left in between. This CDR3 has 19 residues.

This chain links TRBV7-6 with TRBJ1-5, with no clear D. Germline V gene sequence: CDR1 SGHVS, CDR2 FNYEAQ. Trimming took 2 bases from V and 5 from J, leaving 13 bases between them. The CDR3 has 15 amino acids. The CDR3: CASSLSPYRDQPQHF. In DNA form, the CDR3 reads TGTGCCAGCAGCTTATCTCCCTATAGGGATCAGCCCCAGCATTTT. The full variable domain, its missing parts supplied by reference TRBV7-6 and TRBJ1-5, is GAGVSQSPRYKVTKRGQDVALRCDPISGHVSLYWYRQALGQGPEFLTYFNYEAQQDKSGLPNDRFSAERPEGSISTLTIQRTEQRDSAMYRCASSLSPYRDQPQHFGDGTRLSIL.

The chain links TRBV10-3 to TRBJ1-5; TRBD1 matches at 10 bases. Looked up from germline, CDR1 is ENHRY and CDR2 is SYGVKD. Losses at the gene ends were 5 bases for V and 0 bases for J; bases not matched to a gene: 7. The CDR3 length is 17 residues. CDR3 residues: CAISPGTGANSNQPQHF. The CDR3 DNA follows: TGTGCCATCAGTCCCGGGACAGGGGCTAATAGCAATCAGCCCCAGCATTTT.

The rearrangement uses TRBV5-6 and TRBJ1-6; the D gene is possibly TRBD1 (5 bases). The V gene's germline CDR1 is SGHDT and CDR2 YYEEEE. This CDR3 spans 15 amino acids. The germline V and J ends were trimmed by 2 bases and 9 bases, with 15 bases remaining between them. CDR3 DNA sequence: TGTGCCAGCAGCTTCGTTTGGGGGGGAGGTTCACCCCTCCACTTT. Protein: CASSFVWGGGSPLHF.

V usage is TRBV9 and J usage is TRBJ1-5, with D possibly being TRBD1 (6 bases). V was trimmed by 0 bases and J by 0 bases, leaving 16 bases between them. CDR3 length: 18 residues. Germline CDR1 SGDLS, CDR2 YYNGEE. In nucleotides, the CDR3 is TGTGCCAGCAGCGTAGTGACAACGACAGGCCATAGCAATCAGCCCCAGCATTTT. As protein: CASSVVTTTGHSNQPQHF.

The genes are TRBV13 and TRBJ2-3; TRBD2 aligns across 9 bases. The CDR3 is 16 amino acids. V gave up 2 bases and J gave up 6 bases; unmatched junction bases: 9. Germline CDR1 PRHDT, CDR2 FYEKMQ (reference sequence). The CDR3 region is CASSLLQRGDGDTQYF. The DNA for the CDR3 is TGTGCCAGCAGCTTACTCCAGCGGGGGGACGGCGATACGCAGTATTTT.

The chain couples TRBV30 to TRBJ1-3; tentatively, D is TRBD1 (6 bases). The V gene's germline CDR1 is GTSNPN and CDR2 SVGIG (reference sequence). Trimming took off 0 bases at V and 0 bases at J, with 9 bases between the two ends. This CDR3 region has 15 residues. The CDR3 reads CAWSVGGSSGNTIYF. The CDR3 DNA reads TGTGCCTGGAGTGTAGGGGGGAGCTCTGGAAACACCATATATTTT. The complete variable domain, with remaining parts taken from reference TRBV30 and TRBJ1-3, reads SQTIHQWPATLVQPVGSPLSLECTVEGTSNPNLYWYRQAAGRGLQLLFYSVGIGQISSEVPQNLSASRPQDRQFILSSKKLLLSDSGFYLCAWSVGGSSGNTIYFGEGSWLTVV.